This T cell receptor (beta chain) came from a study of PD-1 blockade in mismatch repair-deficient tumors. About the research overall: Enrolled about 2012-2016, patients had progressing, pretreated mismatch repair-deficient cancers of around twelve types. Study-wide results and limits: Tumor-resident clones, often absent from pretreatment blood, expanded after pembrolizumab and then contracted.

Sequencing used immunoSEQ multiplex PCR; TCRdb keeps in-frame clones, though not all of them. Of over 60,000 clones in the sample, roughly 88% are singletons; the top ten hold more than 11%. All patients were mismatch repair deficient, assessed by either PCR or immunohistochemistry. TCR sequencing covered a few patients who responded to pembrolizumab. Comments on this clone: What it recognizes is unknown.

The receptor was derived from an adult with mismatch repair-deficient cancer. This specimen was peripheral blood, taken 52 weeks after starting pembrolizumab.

Written as DNA, the CDR3 is TGTGCCAGCAGCGGTCCTACAGACGGGCTGACTGAAGCTTTCTTT. This codes for CASSGPTDGLTEAFF. The gene calls are TRBV5-4 and TRBJ1-1; D gene uncertain. The CDR3 runs 15 residues. V lost 4 bases and J lost 5, with 18 bases in between. CDR1 is SGHNT and CDR2 is YYREEE in the germline V gene (reference sequence).